This T cell receptor (beta chain) originates from a study of blood T cell repertoires in COVID-19. As originally analysed: By means of reference gene primer amplification, nucleated cell counts were estimated. Clones were sequenced by immunoSEQ multiplex PCR, and TCRdb holds only the in-frame ones, with some missing. That table supplies the V and J calls and clone size; D and trimming were determined from the DNA. This sample carries approximately 320,000 clones, approximately 90% of them seen once, and the ten largest clones take about 8.9%. Trimming shortened V by 3 bases and J by 7 bases, and 20 bases separated the two germline ends. The CDR3 is 16 amino acids. Germline CDR1 reads SGHRS; CDR2 reads YFSETQ. Individuals drawn from 24 US areas were roughly 18 to 89 years old. Recovered participants had two consecutive negative NP/OP PCR tests, healthcare professional clearance, or symptom resolution.

The gene calls are TRBV5-1 and TRBJ1-5; perhaps TRBD1 as D (5 bases). Sequencing input: PBMCs or T cells enriched from blood (not recorded which). This TCR came from a woman in her late teens or twenties who had recovered from COVID-19. The DNA of the CDR3 is TGCGCCAGCAGCTCGGGGGTCCCGGAGGAGGGACAGCCCCAGCATTTT. Protein: CASSSGVPEEGQPQHF.